Below, 15 T cell receptor beta chains from the same sample are listed, as sequenced in a study of monozygotic twins with inflammatory bowel disease. One entry per CDR3 protein, without DNA, is what TCRdb gives after re-calling the 5' RACE reads. This sample's clone table lists approximately 400,000 distinct CDR3 sequences. Material for sequencing was blood. The source of these receptors is a human donor with ulcerative colitis or Crohn's disease, or a healthy co-twin of an affected twin (not recorded which).

The chain joins TRBV28 to TRBJ1-2. This CDR3 region has 12 residues. The V gene's germline CDR1 is MDHEN and CDR2 SYDVKM. The chain's CDR3 is CASGSPSVGYTF.

This chain joins TRBV7-3 and TRBJ1-2. CDR3 length: 13 residues. The germline CDR1 and CDR2 sequences are SGHTA and FQGTGA. The CDR3 here is CASSLKDSGGYTF.

The rearrangement joins TRBV3-1 to TRBJ1-2; with no DNA, the TCRdb D assignment of TRBD1 cannot be verified. In germline, CDR1 is LGHDT, CDR2 YNNKEL (reference sequence). This CDR3 spans 15 amino acids. CDR3 loop: CASSQVSGGSYGYTF. The whole variable domain, remainder taken from reference TRBV3-1 and TRBJ1-2, is DTAVSQTPKYLVTQMGNDKSIKCEQNLGHDTMYWYKQDSKKFLKIMFSYNNKELIINETVPNRFSPKSPDKAHLNLHINSLELGDSAVYFCASSQVSGGSYGYTFGSGTRLTVV.

The chain combines TRBV27 with TRBJ2-7; the D call from TCRdb, TRBD1, cannot be confirmed without DNA. This CDR3 has 18 amino acids. Per germline, CDR1 MNHEY and CDR2 SMNVEV (reference sequence). CDR3 loop: CASSFGGTGYPEDYEQYF.

The chain employs TRBV29-1 and TRBJ2-7. There are 14 residues in the CDR3. CDR1 and CDR2 from the germline V gene are SQVTM and ANQGSEA. The CDR3 here is CSVEGADTSFEQYF.

The V and J genes are TRBV10-3 and TRBJ2-3. CDR3 size: 13 residues. Germline values: CDR1 ENHRY, CDR2 SYGVKD. The CDR3 protein is CAISTGLTDTQYF.

This chain uses TRBV7-2 with TRBJ2-1; TCRdb's D gene call, TRBD2, goes unchecked for lack of DNA. Germline V lookup: CDR1 SGHTA, CDR2 FQGNSA. This CDR3 spans 16 amino acids. This chain's CDR3 is CASSLSRGGRVYEQFF.

The gene calls are TRBV9 and TRBJ1-4; the D gene TCRdb calls, TRBD1, cannot be checked with no DNA. The CDR3 totals 14 residues. Germline V lookup: CDR1 SGDLS, CDR2 YYNGEE. CDR3 sequence reads: CASSVGDPNEKLFF. Full variable domain (missing parts from reference TRBV9 and TRBJ1-4): DSGVTQTPKHLITATGQRVTLRCSPRSGDLSVYWYQQSLDQGLQFLIQYYNGEERAKGNILERFSAQQFPDLHSELNLSSLELGDSALYFCASSVGDPNEKLFFGSGTQLSVL.

The chain uses TRBV6-2 or TRBV6-3 and TRBJ2-3; TCRdb's assignment of TRBD2 cannot be checked, as there is no DNA. This CDR3 has 14 amino acids. In germline, CDR1 is MNHEY, CDR2 SVGEGT. This CDR3 reads CASSHPSGTDTQYF.

This rearrangement joins TRBV6-1 to TRBJ2-1; as DNA is missing, the TRBD2 call by TCRdb cannot be tested. Germline loops: CDR1 MNHNS, CDR2 SASEGT. This CDR3 region has 14 residues. CDR3 protein: CASSPGGSGNEQFF.

The chain combines TRBV2 with TRBJ1-4. Germline values: CDR1 SNHLY, CDR2 FYNNEI. This CDR3 comprises 11 residues. The chain's CDR3 is CASSVGTGVFF.

The rearrangement links TRBV7-8 to TRBJ1-4; TCRdb calls TRBD1, which cannot be checked without DNA. CDR1 and CDR2 (germline): SGHVS, FQNEAQ. This CDR3 region has 15 residues. The chain's CDR3 is CASSLAGTGREKLFF.

This chain links TRBV9 with TRBJ2-5; the D gene TCRdb calls, TRBD1, cannot be checked with no DNA. The CDR3 spans 15 residues. The germline V gene has CDR1 SGDLS and CDR2 YYNGEE. The CDR3 spells CASSFSRDVQETQYF.

V gene TRBV3-1 combines with J gene TRBJ1-1. Germline assignment: CDR1 LGHDT and CDR2 YNNKEL (reference sequence). CDR3 length: 15 amino acids. The CDR3 is CASSQVWGRSTEAFF.

The rearrangement links TRBV5-1 to TRBJ1-1; TCRdb designates TRBD1, a call that cannot be tested without DNA. CDR1 is SGHRS, CDR2 YFSETQ, per germline. The CDR3 runs 14 residues. CDR3 loop: CASTPNRVDTEAFF.